These 31 T cell receptor beta chains share one sample of origin, sequenced in a study of PD-1 blockade in classical Hodgkin lymphoma. Sample time point: cycle 4 day 1 (C4D1), after more than five weeks of nivolumab. Each patient's relapse followed autologous stem cell transplantation, and brentuximab vedotin exposure varied. The method was immunoSEQ multiplex PCR; TCRdb's version includes in-frame clones alone and lacks a portion of them. Of 31,000 or so clones in the sample, around 68% are singletons; the top ten hold around 3.6%. This material consisted of peripheral blood mononuclear cells (PBMCs), taken before the fourth cycle of nivolumab. The receptors were sampled from a human donor with classical Hodgkin lymphoma.

This chain uses TRBV5-8 with TRBJ1-1, with unresolved D. Germline-derived CDR1 and CDR2 are SGHTS and YDEGEE. Trimming removed 7 bases from V and 6 bases from J, with 16 bases in between. This CDR3 is built from 13 residues. For the CDR3, the DNA is TGTGCCAGCCGTTCTGAGGTTTTCTCTGAAGCTTTCTTT. This translates into CASRSEVFSEAFF.

This clone was counted between two and nine times. The genes are TRBV13 and TRBJ1-2; the D is unclear. Trimming stripped 1 base from V and 8 bases from J, with 20 bases between. The CDR3 spans 16 residues. Per germline, CDR1 PRHDT and CDR2 FYEKMQ (reference sequence). The CDR3 here is CASSLEASSIWVGYTF. The CDR3 DNA follows: TGTGCCAGCAGCTTAGAAGCCTCTTCCATCTGGGTCGGCTACACCTTC.

The chain combines TRBV4-3 with TRBJ1-1, with D possibly matching TRBD1 (6 bases). Germline CDR1 and CDR2: LGHNA and YSLEER. The CDR3 is 14 amino acids. The germline V and J ends were trimmed by 1 base and 4 bases, with 10 bases remaining between them. CDR3: CASSQVRGATEAFF. CDR3 nucleotide sequence: TGCGCCAGCAGCCAAGTCCGGGGGGCCACTGAAGCTTTCTTT.

In its sample, this clone is medium-sized. This rearrangement joins TRBV25-1 to TRBJ2-7; tentatively, D is TRBD2 (6 bases). V dropped 4 bases and J dropped 3 bases, with 10 bases sitting between them. Germline-derived CDR1 and CDR2 are MGHDK and SYGVNS. The CDR3 has 13 residues. The CDR3: CASSVGTFYEQYF. CDR3 sequence (DNA): TGTGCCAGCAGTGTAGGGACTTTCTACGAGCAGTACTTC.

The chain links TRBV5-8 to TRBJ2-1, with TRBD1 matching over 11 bases. V shed 3 bases, J shed 8 bases, and the junction held 4 bases outside the gene matches. The germline gives CDR1 SGHTS, CDR2 YDEGEE. The CDR3 extends over 14 amino acids. For the CDR3, the DNA is TGTGCCAGCAGCTGGGGACAGGGGGGAGATGAGCAGTTCTTC. This gives the protein CASSWGQGGDEQFF.

The rearrangement joins TRBV30 to TRBJ1-5; D gene unclear. The CDR3 spans 14 residues. Germline V gene lookup returns CDR1 GTSNPN and CDR2 SVGIG (reference sequence). V was clipped by 1 base and J by 0 bases, with 7 bases between them. CDR3 sequence reads: CAWSDFYSNQPQHF. For the CDR3, the DNA is TGTGCCTGGAGTGACTTCTATAGCAATCAGCCCCAGCATTTT.

The rearrangement uses TRBV28 and TRBJ2-5; D gene ambiguous. Germline lookup yields CDR1 MDHEN and CDR2 SYDVKM. The CDR3 has 14 amino acids. V was shortened by 3 bases and J by 1 base, with 9 bases between the two germline ends. CDR3 DNA sequence: TGTGCCAGCAGTTTGGGTCAGAGCCAAGAGACCCAGTACTTC. This gives the protein CASSLGQSQETQYF.

V is TRBV30 and J is TRBJ2-5; the match to TRBD2 covers 10 bases. The CDR3 loop spans 15 amino acids. V lost 4 bases, J lost 5 bases, and 10 bases stayed unmatched. CDR1 GTSNPN and CDR2 SVGIG come from the germline V gene (reference sequence). The CDR3 protein is CAWTKAGGSMETQYF. In nucleotides, the CDR3 is TGTGCCTGGACAAAAGCGGGGGGGTCGATGGAGACCCAGTACTTC.

The genes are TRBV23-1 and TRBJ2-5; weak D call: TRBD1 (6 bases). TRBV23-1 belongs to the ORF category, with a function that is uncertain. The V gene lost 3 bases and the J gene lost 4 bases, with 12 bases spanning the gap. The CDR3 runs to 14 residues. CDR3 nucleotide sequence: TGCGCCAGCAGTCACAGGGGCGCGGGAGAGACCCAGTACTTC. It codes for CASSHRGAGETQYF.

The chain combines TRBV28 with TRBJ1-2; no firm D call. The CDR3 sequence is 13 residues long. Trimming shortened V by 6 bases and J by 2 bases, and 10 bases separated the two germline ends. The germline V gene has CDR1 MDHEN and CDR2 SYDVKM. The CDR3 loop reads CASSMTGNYGYTF. The DNA of the CDR3 is TGTGCCAGCAGCATGACTGGGAACTATGGCTACACCTTC.

The J gene is TRBJ2-5, the V gene TRBV11-2, with D possibly called TRBD1 or TRBD2 (6 bases each). The CDR3 is 14 amino acids. Germline CDR1 and CDR2: SGHAT and FQNNGV. V was trimmed by 5 bases and J by 1 base, leaving 11 bases between them. CDR3 sequence: CASSPGGLQETQYF. CDR3 nucleotide sequence: TGTGCCAGCAGCCCTGGGGGGCTCCAAGAGACCCAGTACTTC.

The gene calls are TRBV30 and TRBJ1-2; D is perhaps TRBD1 (5 bases). The CDR3 is 13 amino acids. From germline, CDR1 is GTSNPN and CDR2 SVGIG (reference sequence). V lost 2 bases and J lost 8, with 15 bases in between. CDR3: CAWSLNPGGGYTF. Written as DNA, the CDR3 is TGTGCCTGGAGTTTAAACCCGGGGGGAGGCTACACCTTC.

In this sample, this clone turned up a few times. The V gene is TRBV7-9, the J gene TRBJ2-7; 14 bases align to TRBD2. This CDR3 contains 19 residues. Germline assignment: CDR1 SEHNR and CDR2 FQNEAQ (reference sequence). J gave up 0 bases and V 5 bases, and 12 bases lay outside the gene matches. CDR3 nucleotide sequence: TGTGCCAGCAGCCCCCGACACTTGGGACTAGCGGGGGCCTCCTACGAGCAGTACTTC. Protein sequence: CASSPRHLGLAGASYEQYF.

V gene TRBV13 combines with J gene TRBJ1-3; 9 nucleotides agree with TRBD1. This CDR3 spans 15 amino acids. The J segment lost 4 bases and the V segment lost 5 bases, leaving 6 bases of the junction unmatched. Germline V gene sequence: CDR1 PRHDT, CDR2 FYEKMQ (reference sequence). Here the CDR3 reads CASSQGTGSGNTIYF. CDR3 coding DNA: TGTGCCAGCAGCCAAGGGACAGGGTCCGGAAACACCATATATTTT.

This clone came up a few times. V is TRBV7-2 and J is TRBJ1-3, with D hard to call. Germline-derived CDR1 and CDR2 are SGHTA and FQGNSA. The CDR3 runs 14 residues. With 1 base removed from V and 4 bases from J, the gap between germline ends came to 8 bases. The CDR3 bases are TGTGCCAGCAGCTTAGAGTTGAGGGGAAACACCATATATTTT. It translates to CASSLELRGNTIYF.

This clone was detected a few times. This chain joins TRBV20-1 and TRBJ2-5; 7 bases line up with TRBD1. Germline V gene data show CDR1 as DFQATT and CDR2 as SNEGSKA (reference sequence). This CDR3 spans 11 amino acids. CDR3 protein: CKGARLETQYF. CDR3 DNA: TGCAAGGGGGCCCGGTTGGAGACCCAGTACTTC.

J is TRBJ1-4 and V is TRBV9; D remains unclear. V was trimmed by 6 bases and J by 7 bases, leaving 25 bases between them. Germline-derived CDR1 and CDR2 are SGDLS and YYNGEE. The CDR3 runs to 17 residues. The CDR3 spells CASTVPMGSPRSEKLFF. The CDR3 bases are TGTGCCAGCACCGTCCCAATGGGGTCACCGAGGTCTGAAAAACTGTTTTTT.

This chain joins TRBV6-1 and TRBJ1-3; D not resolved. The CDR3 spans 15 residues. Germline CDR1 reads MNHNS; CDR2 reads SASEGT. The V gene lost 2 bases and the J gene lost 0 bases, with 8 bases spanning the gap. CDR3 nucleotides: TGTGCCAGCAGTGAAACCCCGAGCTCTGGAAACACCATATATTTT. Its protein product is CASSETPSSGNTIYF.

This clone was observed a handful of times. The V and J genes are TRBV5-1 and TRBJ1-2; D is unclear. This CDR3 is 14 amino acids long. V lost 8 bases to trimming and J lost 0 bases, with 14 bases between them. Germline CDR1 is SGHRS and CDR2 is YFSETQ. The CDR3 protein is CASTTDLANYGYTF. The DNA of the CDR3 is TGCGCCAGTACTACTGACTTAGCTAACTATGGCTACACCTTC.

V and J are TRBV5-6 and TRBJ2-7; TRBD1 is a possible D gene (5 bases). V was clipped by 1 base and J by 6 bases, with 8 bases between them. CDR1 is SGHDT, CDR2 YYEEEE, per germline. CDR3 length: 12 residues. As DNA, the CDR3 is TGTGCCAGCAGCTTGTGGACACGCGAGCAGTACTTC. Its translation is CASSLWTREQYF.

V is TRBV10-2 and J is TRBJ2-7; 9 positions match TRBD2. After removal of 1 base from V and 1 base from J, the junction contained 2 bases not matched to a gene. Germline V gene lookup returns CDR1 WSHSY and CDR2 SAAADI. This CDR3 contains 15 residues. The CDR3 region is CASSEWREGSYEQYF. Written as DNA, the CDR3 is TGCGCCAGCAGTGAGTGGCGGGAGGGGTCCTACGAGCAGTACTTC.

This clone came up once. The rearrangement links TRBV18 to TRBJ1-2; TRBD1 matches 7 bases. Germline CDR1 KGHSH, CDR2 LQKENI. The CDR3 is 14 amino acids. With 4 bases clipped from V and 8 bases from J, the junction kept 10 bases outside the gene matches. The CDR3 protein is CASSQAGTAGGYTF. In DNA, the CDR3 is TGTGCCAGCTCACAAGCCGGGACAGCAGGCGGCTACACCTTC.

The gene calls are TRBV5-5 and TRBJ2-7; D gene uncertain. This CDR3 has 12 residues. V was cut by 2 bases and J by 4 bases, with 7 bases left in between. Germline CDR1 is SGHKS and CDR2 is YYEKEE (reference sequence). In DNA form, the CDR3 reads TGTGCCAGCAGCTTTTCCGGATACGAGCAGTACTTC. Encoded protein: CASSFSGYEQYF. Using reference TRBV5-5 and TRBJ2-7 for the parts outside the CDR3, the full variable domain is DAGVTQSPTHLIKTRGQQVTLRCSPISGHKSVSWYQQVLGQGPQFIFQYYEKEERGRGNFPDRFSARQFPNYSSELNVNALLLGDSALYLCASSFSGYEQYFGPGTRLTVT.

The DNA for the CDR3 is TGTGCCAGCAGCTCACTGAGCGTCCAAGATACGCAGTATTTT. Translation gives CASSSLSVQDTQYF. The J gene is TRBJ2-3, the V gene TRBV5-4; D unclear. Germline V gene lookup returns CDR1 SGHNT and CDR2 YYREEE (reference sequence). V was trimmed by 3 bases and J by 5 bases, leaving 13 bases between them. CDR3 length: 14 amino acids.

This clone was detected once. The V and J genes are TRBV6-6 and TRBJ1-1; 7 bases are shared with TRBD1. With 0 bases clipped from V and 5 bases from J, the junction kept 9 bases outside the gene matches. The CDR3 sequence is 16 residues long. Germline CDR1 is MNHNY and CDR2 is SVGAGI (reference sequence). The DNA for the CDR3 is TGTGCCAGCAGTTACTCGAAGGCTCAGGGGGGAACTGAAGCTTTCTTT. Its translation: CASSYSKAQGGTEAFF.

The chain employs TRBV28 and TRBJ2-7; tentative D call: TRBD1 (6 bases). The CDR3 loop spans 15 amino acids. V was cut by 1 base and J by 0 bases, with 10 bases left in between. CDR1 and CDR2 (germline): MDHEN, SYDVKM. In DNA, the CDR3 is TGTGCCAGCAGTTTATTCCGGGACAACTCCTACGAGCAGTACTTC. Protein sequence: CASSLFRDNSYEQYF.

The chain is built from TRBV7-3 and TRBJ2-1; 9 bases align to TRBD2. This CDR3 contains 15 residues. V shed 2 bases, J shed 9 bases, and the junction held 8 bases outside the gene matches. Germline loops: CDR1 SGHTA, CDR2 FQGTGA. CDR3 protein: CASSLVAGGPSEQFF. CDR3 sequence (DNA): TGTGCCAGCAGCTTAGTTGCGGGAGGGCCGAGTGAGCAGTTCTTC.

The V and J genes are TRBV30 and TRBJ2-1, with D possibly matching TRBD1 (5 bases). Trimming cost V 3 bases and J 8 bases, with 8 bases left between them. The CDR3 is made up of 11 amino acids. Looked up from germline, CDR1 is GTSNPN and CDR2 is SVGIG (reference sequence). The CDR3 DNA follows: TGTGCCTGGAGCCCCAGGGATGAGCAGTTCTTC. This codes for CAWSPRDEQFF.

The chain carries TRBV7-6 and TRBJ2-1; weak D call: TRBD2 (6 bases). Trimming took 6 bases from V and 10 from J, leaving 22 bases between them. Germline V CDR1 and CDR2: SGHVS, FNYEAQ. This CDR3 comprises 15 residues. CDR3 nucleotides: TGTGCCAGCAGTCCCTGGGAGGTAGCGGACACAGAGCAGTTCTTC. Protein sequence: CASSPWEVADTEQFF.

The chain couples TRBV30 to TRBJ1-1, with 9 bases fitting TRBD1. The CDR3 is 14 residues long. CDR1 GTSNPN and CDR2 SVGIG come from the germline V gene (reference sequence). Unmatched junction bases numbered 7, after V lost 1 base and J lost 7 bases. CDR3 sequence: CAWSGGQGQGEAFF. CDR3 DNA sequence: TGTGCCTGGAGTGGAGGACAGGGGCAGGGTGAAGCTTTCTTT. The full variable domain, in which reference TRBV30 and TRBJ1-1 provide the parts outside the CDR3, is SQTIHQWPATLVQPVGSPLSLECTVEGTSNPNLYWYRQAAGRGLQLLFYSVGIGQISSEVPQNLSASRPQDRQFILSSKKLLLSDSGFYLCAWSGGQGQGEAFFGQGTRLTVV.

The sample holds one count of this clone. CDR3 bases: TGTGCCAGCAGCTTTGGACGGGGTACAGATACGCAGTATTTT. This encodes CASSFGRGTDTQYF. This chain links TRBV11-2 with TRBJ2-3, with D possibly being TRBD2 (5 bases). Trimming removed 3 bases from V and 3 bases from J, with 10 bases in between. In germline, CDR1 is SGHAT, CDR2 FQNNGV. CDR3 length: 14 amino acids.